This entry concerns a single T cell receptor beta chain. Its antigen is still unknown. Per germline, CDR1 MGHRA and CDR2 YSYEKL. The germline V and J ends were trimmed by 4 bases and 7 bases, with 10 bases remaining between them. The CDR3 is 13 residues long. The data derive from a study of cytomegalovirus exposure and HLA in healthy donors. Overall study results and limits: A list of roughly 160 TCR beta chains associated with cytomegalovirus was given.

The PCR had 60 Vbeta and 13 Jbeta primers. Per the original data handling: Around 11 million shared chains were among about 80 million unique TCR beta chains counted in a later analysis. The method was immunoSEQ multiplex PCR; TCRdb's version includes in-frame clones alone and lacks a portion of them. From that table come the V and J calls and clone size; the DNA was used to work out D and trimming. The profile shows about 130,000 clones, about 80% of them singletons. Unrecorded immune exposure was likely among donors, who were nominally healthy when sampled. Sequenced: PBMCs. This receptor was obtained from a middle-aged man in good health and CMV-seronegative. The chain joins TRBV4-1 to TRBJ1-4; tentatively, D is TRBD1 (6 bases). The CDR3 DNA reads TGCGCCAGCAGCCCCGGGACAATTGAAAAACTGTTTTTT. Translation gives CASSPGTIEKLFF.